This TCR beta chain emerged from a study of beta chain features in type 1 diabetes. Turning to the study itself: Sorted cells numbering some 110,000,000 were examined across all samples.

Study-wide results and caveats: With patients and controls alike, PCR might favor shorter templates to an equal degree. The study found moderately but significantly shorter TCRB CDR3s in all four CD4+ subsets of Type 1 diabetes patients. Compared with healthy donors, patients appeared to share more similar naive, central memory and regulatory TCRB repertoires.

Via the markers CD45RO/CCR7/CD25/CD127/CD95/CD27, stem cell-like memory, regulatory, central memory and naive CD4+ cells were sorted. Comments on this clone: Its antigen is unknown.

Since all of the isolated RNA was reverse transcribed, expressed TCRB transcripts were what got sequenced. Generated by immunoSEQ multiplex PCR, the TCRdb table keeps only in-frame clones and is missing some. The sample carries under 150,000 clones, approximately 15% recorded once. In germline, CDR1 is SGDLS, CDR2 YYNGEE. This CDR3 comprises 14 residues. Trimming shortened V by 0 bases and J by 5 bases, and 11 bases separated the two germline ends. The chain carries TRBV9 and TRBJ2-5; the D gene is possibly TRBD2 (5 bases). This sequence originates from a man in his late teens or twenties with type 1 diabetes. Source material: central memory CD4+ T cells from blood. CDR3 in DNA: TGTGCCAGCAGCGTAGCTAGCCCGGGGGAGACCCAGTACTTC. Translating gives CASSVASPGETQYF.